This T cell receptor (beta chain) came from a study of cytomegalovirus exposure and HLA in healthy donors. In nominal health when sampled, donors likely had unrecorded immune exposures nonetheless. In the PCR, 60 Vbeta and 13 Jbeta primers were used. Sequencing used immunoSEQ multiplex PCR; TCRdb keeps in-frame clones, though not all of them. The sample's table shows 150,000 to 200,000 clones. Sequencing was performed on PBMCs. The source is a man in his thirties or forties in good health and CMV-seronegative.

This CDR3 is CASSQDEGARQETQYF. CDR3 DNA sequence: TGCGCCAGCAGCCAAGATGAAGGGGCTAGGCAAGAGACCCAGTACTTC. This rearrangement joins TRBV4-1 to TRBJ2-5, with TRBD1 as a possible D gene (5 bases). The V gene's germline CDR1 is MGHRA and CDR2 YSYEKL. The CDR3 runs to 16 residues. V shed 0 bases and J shed 2 bases, with 13 bases lying between them.